The next 15 T cell receptor beta chains were all read from a single sample in a study of blood T cell repertoires in COVID-19. Assay: immunoSEQ multiplex PCR; the TCRdb copy retains only in-frame clones and omits some. This sample has about 230,000 clones; 84% occur once, and the top ten carry roughly 20%. Sequenced sample: peripheral blood. These receptors were collected from a woman aged 80 or older with active or convalescent COVID-19.

The chain carries TRBV3-1 (or the pseudogene TRBV3-2) and TRBJ2-7; 10 nucleotides agree with TRBD1. The CDR3 spans 15 residues. Per germline, CDR1 LGHDT and CDR2 YNNKEL (reference sequence). Trimming cost V 2 bases and J 4 bases; bases outside gene matches: 5. CDR3 loop: CASSQIGTGVYEQYF. The CDR3 DNA follows: TGTGCCAGCAGCCAAATAGGGACAGGGGTATACGAGCAGTACTTC.

The gene calls are TRBV9 and TRBJ2-3, with TRBD2 identical over 9 bases. The CDR3 has 16 residues. Germline CDR1 and CDR2: SGDLS and YYNGEE. Trimming cost V 1 base and J 6 bases; bases outside gene matches: 9. The CDR3 sequence is CASSVPPLAGPDTQYF. The CDR3 bases are TGTGCCAGCAGCGTACCTCCGCTAGCGGGGCCGGATACGCAGTATTTT.

The CDR3 nucleotides read TGCAGCGTTGGAGTAGCGGCAAGCTCCTACAATGAGCAGTTCTTC. Encoded protein: CSVGVAASSYNEQFF. The chain links TRBV29-1 to TRBJ2-1, with a weak D call TRBD2 (6 bases). CDR1 SQVTM and CDR2 ANQGSEA come from the germline V gene. V lost 4 bases and J lost 0, with 13 bases in between. The CDR3 totals 15 residues.

Written as DNA, the CDR3 is TGTGCCAGCAGCCGATTTAGTGAAAAACTGTTTTTT. It codes for CASSRFSEKLFF. This chain joins TRBV6-2 or TRBV6-3 and TRBJ1-4, with D hard to call. This CDR3 region has 12 residues. The germline gives CDR1 MNHEY, CDR2 SVGEGT. V was pared by 6 bases and J by 7 bases, with 9 bases between.

V is TRBV1 and J is TRBJ1-2; the DNA was not used to check the table's D call, TRBD1. TRBV1 constitutes a pseudogene. CDR3 length equals 13 residues. CDR3 loop: CTSPSGQEDGYTF. CDR3 DNA: TGCACCAGCCCCTCGGGACAGGAGGATGGCTACACCTTC.

The chain employs TRBV25-1 and TRBJ1-2; 7 nucleotides line up with TRBD1. The CDR3 is made up of 15 amino acids. J gave up 2 bases and V 1 base, and 4 bases lay outside the gene matches. Germline V CDR1 and CDR2: MGHDK, SYGVNS. The DNA of the CDR3 is TGTGCCAGCAGTGAATCCAACAGGGGAAACTATGGCTACACCTTC. Residues: CASSESNRGNYGYTF.

The chain employs TRBV7-2 and TRBJ2-7; 8 nucleotides agree with TRBD2. Germline values: CDR1 SGHTA, CDR2 FQGNSA. There are 15 residues in the CDR3. Losses at the gene ends were 7 bases for V and 2 bases for J; bases not matched to a gene: 10. CDR3 nucleotides: TGTGCCAGCACCCTATCGGGGGGGGCCGCCTACGAGCAGTACTTC. Protein product: CASTLSGGAAYEQYF.

The count of this clone is one. The chain combines TRBV15 with TRBJ2-7; D not certain. V was clipped by 0 bases and J by 3 bases, with 9 bases between them. Germline V gives CDR1 LNHNV, CDR2 YYDKDF (reference sequence). The CDR3 extends over 14 amino acids. CDR3 in amino acids: CATSREVQSYEQYF. CDR3 sequence (DNA): TGTGCCACCAGCAGAGAAGTACAGAGCTACGAGCAGTACTTC.

The chain uses TRBV11-3 and TRBJ2-5; perhaps TRBD1 as D (5 bases). There are 17 residues in the CDR3. Germline CDR1 is SGHNT and CDR2 is YENEEA. V was clipped by 1 base and J by 5 bases, with 20 bases between them. CDR3 region: CASSLGRVSYWVETQYF. The CDR3 region has the DNA TGTGCCAGCAGCTTAGGCAGGGTTTCTTATTGGGTGGAGACCCAGTACTTC.

The genes are TRBV6-5 and TRBJ1-1; D is ambiguous. The CDR3 is made up of 15 amino acids. The germline V and J ends were trimmed by 0 bases and 6 bases, with 14 bases remaining between them. The germline V gene has CDR1 MNHEY and CDR2 SVGAGI. CDR3 sequence (DNA): TGTGCCAGCAGTTACTCGAGGCGGGCAGGTCCTGAAGCTTTCTTT. As protein: CASSYSRRAGPEAFF.

The chain joins TRBV7-2 to TRBJ1-5, with D possibly TRBD1 on 6 matching bases. V lost 5 bases, J lost 2 bases, and 16 bases lay in between. The CDR3 is 16 amino acids. Germline V gene lookup returns CDR1 SGHTA and CDR2 FQGNSA. The CDR3 DNA sequence: TGTGCCAGCAGCAGAATAGGGGGAGGGGGCAATCAGCCCCAGCATTTT. Its translation: CASSRIGGGGNQPQHF.

The chain employs TRBV3-1 (or the pseudogene TRBV3-2) and TRBJ2-7; D is possibly TRBD2 (7 bases). The CDR3 extends over 14 amino acids. From germline, CDR1 is LGHDT and CDR2 YNNKEL (reference sequence). V was cut by 0 bases and J by 2 bases, with 8 bases left in between. The CDR3 nucleotides read TGTGCCAGCAGCCAAGAGGGGGGGCCCTACGAGCAGTACTTC. It specifies CASSQEGGPYEQYF.

The chain uses TRBV11-3 and TRBJ2-1; 9 nucleotides align to TRBD1. Trimming cost V 4 bases and J 0 bases; bases outside gene matches: 1. The CDR3 loop spans 15 amino acids. CDR1 SGHNT and CDR2 YENEEA come from the germline V gene. The CDR3 sequence: CASSSGQGSYNEQFF. The CDR3 DNA follows: TGTGCCAGCAGCTCGGGACAGGGCTCCTACAATGAGCAGTTCTTC.

This chain connects TRBV12-3 or TRBV12-4 to TRBJ1-1, with D possibly TRBD1 on 5 matching bases. With 6 bases removed from V and 3 bases from J, the gap between germline ends came to 11 bases. The CDR3 is made up of 13 amino acids. The CDR3 DNA follows: TGTGCCAGCAGGGGGCAGGAAGACACTGAAGCTTTCTTT. Protein product: CASRGQEDTEAFF.

The rearrangement uses TRBV6-1 and TRBJ1-1; no clear D gene. In germline, CDR1 is MNHNS, CDR2 SASEGT. The CDR3 loop spans 10 amino acids. Trimming shortened V by 5 bases and J by 5 bases, and 3 bases separated the two germline ends. Here the CDR3 reads CASSYTEAFF. The CDR3, as DNA: TGTGCCAGCAGTTATACTGAAGCTTTCTTT.